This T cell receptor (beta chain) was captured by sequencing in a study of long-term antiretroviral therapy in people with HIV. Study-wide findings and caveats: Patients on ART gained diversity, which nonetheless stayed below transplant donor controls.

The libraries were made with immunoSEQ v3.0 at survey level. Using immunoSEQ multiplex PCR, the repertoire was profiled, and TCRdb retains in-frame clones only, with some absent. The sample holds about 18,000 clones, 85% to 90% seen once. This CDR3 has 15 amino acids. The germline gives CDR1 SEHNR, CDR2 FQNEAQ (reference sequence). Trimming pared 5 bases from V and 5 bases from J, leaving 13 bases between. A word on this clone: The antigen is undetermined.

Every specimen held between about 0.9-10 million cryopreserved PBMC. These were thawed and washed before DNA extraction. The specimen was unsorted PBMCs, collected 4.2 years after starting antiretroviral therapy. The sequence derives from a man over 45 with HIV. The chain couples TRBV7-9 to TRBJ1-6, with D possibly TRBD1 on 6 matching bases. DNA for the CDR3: TGTGCCAGCAGCCGTCGACAGGACCATAATTCACCCCTCCACTTT. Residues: CASSRRQDHNSPLHF.